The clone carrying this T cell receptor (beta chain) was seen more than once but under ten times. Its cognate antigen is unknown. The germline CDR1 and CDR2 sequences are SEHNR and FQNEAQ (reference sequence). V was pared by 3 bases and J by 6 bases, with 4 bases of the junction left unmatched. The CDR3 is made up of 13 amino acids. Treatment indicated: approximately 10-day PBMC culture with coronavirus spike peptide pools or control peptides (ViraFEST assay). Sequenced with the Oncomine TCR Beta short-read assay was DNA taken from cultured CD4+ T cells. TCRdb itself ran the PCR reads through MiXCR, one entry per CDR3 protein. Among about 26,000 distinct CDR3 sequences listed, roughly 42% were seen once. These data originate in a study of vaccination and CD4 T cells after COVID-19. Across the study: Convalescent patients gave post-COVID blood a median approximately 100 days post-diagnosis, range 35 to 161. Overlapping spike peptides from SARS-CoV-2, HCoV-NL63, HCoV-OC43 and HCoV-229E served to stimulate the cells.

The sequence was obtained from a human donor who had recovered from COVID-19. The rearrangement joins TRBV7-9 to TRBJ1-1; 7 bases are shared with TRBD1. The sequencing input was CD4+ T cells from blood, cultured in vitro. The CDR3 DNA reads TGTGCCAGCAGCTTTAGGGGGCCCCCTGAAGCTTTCTTT. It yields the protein CASSFRGPPEAFF.